The source of this T cell receptor beta chain is a study of control samples from healthy donors and cancer patients (dated by TCRdb to about 2020). The library came from the immunoSEQ multiplex PCR assay. Here the immuneACCESS table is served through TCRdb, limited to in-frame sequences with V and J called. Missing clones are a known gap in these copies; in checked studies unresolved V genes cover under half, and the rest lacks a known reason. Per the sample table, the count is about 190,000 clones. The biggest ten clones account for approximately 2.2% of the sample. Points on this clone: Its antigen specificity is not known.

A distance of 19 bases separates the germline ends of V and J, which lose 0 bases and 10 bases respectively. CDR1 and CDR2, looked up from the germline V gene, are MNHEY and SVGAGI. Measured from the cysteine to the phenylalanine, the CDR3 is 16 residues long. Kept here is only the CDR3 DNA, which spans 48 bases and is read in frame from base 1. This receptor was taken from a woman aged 25 to 39 in good health. The rearrangement combines TRBV6-5 with TRBJ2-1; the D gene cannot be resolved reliably. The sequencing input was blood. The nucleotide sequence reads as follows: TGTGCCAGCAGTTACTCGGGAAACGTACCTCGGGCCGAGCAGTTCTTC. Protein translation: CASSYSGNVPRAEQFF.